This T cell receptor beta chain is drawn from a study of T cell responses to AZD1222 COVID-19 vaccine. Notes on this clone: The antigen is not known.

From germline, CDR1 is SGHVS and CDR2 FQNEAQ. This CDR3 spans 11 amino acids. V lost 3 bases to trimming and J lost 5 bases, with 4 bases between them. Study outcomes and limitations: Researchers report vaccine-associated CD4 TCRs spanning spike, with dominance at 160-218 and 743-854. Without day 14 samples, only post-peak T cell repertoires were studied. Variant regions that are unmutated are reportedly the target of nearly half of spike-specific TCRs. With two AZD1222 doses given, Spike-specific TCR breadth and depth both rose.

Sequencing used immunoSEQ multiplex PCR; TCRdb keeps in-frame clones, though not all of them. Of more than 90,000 clones in the sample, about 88% were seen once. Specimen: peripheral blood, collected 28 days after the second AZD1222 dose. The chain is built from TRBV7-8 and TRBJ1-1; D is unclear. This clonotype originated in an adult who received the AZD1222 COVID-19 vaccine. The CDR3 reads CASSFRTEAFF. The CDR3 DNA reads as TGTGCCAGCAGCTTTCGTACTGAAGCTTTCTTT. The whole variable domain, remainder taken from reference TRBV7-8 and TRBJ1-1, is GAGVSQSPRYKVAKRGQDVALRCDPISGHVSLFWYQQALGQGPEFLTYFQNEAQLDKSGLPSDRFFAERPEGSVSTLKIQRTQQEDSAVYLCASSFRTEAFFGQGTRLTVV.